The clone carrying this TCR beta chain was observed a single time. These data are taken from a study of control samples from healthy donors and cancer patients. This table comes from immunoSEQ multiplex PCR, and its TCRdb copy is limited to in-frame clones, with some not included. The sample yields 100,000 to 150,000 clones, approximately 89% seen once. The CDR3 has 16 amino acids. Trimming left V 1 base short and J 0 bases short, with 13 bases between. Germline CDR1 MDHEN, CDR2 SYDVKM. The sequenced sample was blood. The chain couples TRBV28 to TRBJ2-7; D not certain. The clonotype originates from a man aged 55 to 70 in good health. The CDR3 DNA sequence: TGTGCCAGCAGTTTATTCCAGTCAACCCACTCCTACGAGCAGTACTTC. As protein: CASSLFQSTHSYEQYF.